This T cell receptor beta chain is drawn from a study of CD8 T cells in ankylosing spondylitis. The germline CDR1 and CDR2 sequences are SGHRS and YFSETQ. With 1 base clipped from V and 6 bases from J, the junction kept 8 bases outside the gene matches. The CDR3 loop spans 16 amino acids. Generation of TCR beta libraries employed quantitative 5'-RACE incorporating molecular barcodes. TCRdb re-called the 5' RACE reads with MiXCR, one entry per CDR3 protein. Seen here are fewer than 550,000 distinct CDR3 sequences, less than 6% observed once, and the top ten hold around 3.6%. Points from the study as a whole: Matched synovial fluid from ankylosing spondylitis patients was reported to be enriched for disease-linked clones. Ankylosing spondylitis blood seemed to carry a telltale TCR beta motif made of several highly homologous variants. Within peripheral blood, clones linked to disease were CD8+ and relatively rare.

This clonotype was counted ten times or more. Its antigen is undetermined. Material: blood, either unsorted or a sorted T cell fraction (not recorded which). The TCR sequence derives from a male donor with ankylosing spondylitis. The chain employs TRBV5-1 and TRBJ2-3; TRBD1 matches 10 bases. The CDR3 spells CASSLMGQGRRDTQYF. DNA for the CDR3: TGCGCCAGCAGCTTGATGGGACAGGGGAGACGGGATACGCAGTATTTT. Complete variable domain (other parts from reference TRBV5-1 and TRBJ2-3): KAGVTQTPRYLIKTRGQQVTLSCSPISGHRSVSWYQQTPGQGLQFLFEYFSETQRNKGNFPGRFSGRQFSNSRSEMNVSTLELGDSALYLCASSLMGQGRRDTQYFGPGTRLTVL.